Given below is one T cell receptor (beta chain) in context. This clonotype was observed a handful of times. The clone's antigen remains unknown. Within one base of it there is no much larger clone, and no base qualities were kept. For CDR1 and CDR2, the germline V gene (reference sequence) lists GTSNPN and SVGIG. The CDR3 contains 11 residues, cysteine and phenylalanine counted. The sequence is cut down to CDR3 DNA, 33 bases in frame from base 1. V is pared back by 3 bases and J by 4 bases, with 6 bases lying between the germline termini. Receptor amplification or capture employed RT-PCR. The data were produced on an Illumina HiSeq 2500. TCRdb passed the public sequencing reads through fastp at Q25 and MiXCR, retaining productive beta sequences. Each record represents a unique CDR3 protein, reported with the most common genes and DNA among its rows. Recorded for this sample are around 490,000 distinct CDR3 sequences; 7.6% of them occurred a single time. Of the sample, around 13% falls within the top ten clones.

The sample is drawn from a study of response to subunit inactivated influenza vaccine (dated by TCRdb to the late 2010s). Broadly, across the study: The study used deep quantitative T cell receptor repertoire profiling to track responses to a trivalent subunit inactivated influenza vaccine. Beyond this particular receptor, the publication reports: The authors suggested that each seasonal influenza vaccination may recruit only a limited number of new T cells.

Sequencing used PBMCs from blood, obtained roughly 24 months after vaccination. The receptor comes from a man aged 50 to 75 who received an inactivated influenza vaccine. Donor details come from another sample of the same person, matched by shared clones. The rearrangement combines TRBV30 with TRBJ1-2; the D gene remains uncertain. The CDR3 loop reads CAWSRSYGYTF. Here is the DNA: TGTGCCTGGAGCCGGAGCTATGGCTACACCTTC.